This T cell receptor (beta chain) originates from a study of blood T cell repertoires in COVID-19. Study at large: Sample material is recorded as cDNA or gDNA derived from T cells, B-cell-depleted T cells, or PBMCs.

The germline V and J ends were trimmed by 1 base and 13 bases, with 11 bases remaining between them. The CDR3 contains 12 residues. Among Cohort 3 donors, those recovered had two negative PCRs, clearance, or symptom resolution. TCRdb keeps only in-frame clones here, not all; method: immunoSEQ multiplex PCR. The sample has about 200,000 clones, 80% to 85% seen once. The sequencing input was PBMCs or T cells enriched from blood (not recorded which). The chain combines TRBV12-3 or TRBV12-4 with TRBJ2-1; a weak D match, TRBD1 (6 bases). This receptor was obtained from a man aged 35-49 years who had recovered from COVID-19. The CDR3 region is CASSLVRGPQFF. The DNA for the CDR3 is TGTGCCAGCAGTTTAGTCAGGGGACCTCAGTTCTTC.